These 4 T cell receptor beta chains share one sample of origin, sequenced in a study of shared clonotypes between healthy human individuals. Only in-frame clones appear in the TCRdb table, and some are missing; sequencing was by immunoSEQ multiplex PCR. The sample consists of some 1.1 million clones, around 77% of them appearing once. The source material was memory CD4+ T cells from PBMCs. Subset noted: CD45RA-negative fraction. The receptor source for this set is a young man in good health. Some clones in this sample may be carry-over from other donors' samples.

The chain links TRBV11-3 to TRBJ2-7; no clear D. The CDR3 contains 12 residues. Trimming removed 1 base from V and 8 bases from J, with 9 bases in between. The germline V gene encodes CDR1 SGHNT and CDR2 YENEEA. The CDR3 DNA reads as TGTGCCAGCAGCTTAGGAACGGCCCAGCAGTACTTC. It is translated as CASSLGTAQQYF. Complete variable domain (other parts from reference TRBV11-3 and TRBJ2-7): EAGVVQSPRYKIIEKKQPVAFWCNPISGHNTLYWYLQNLGQGPELLIRYENEEAVDDSQLPKDRFSAERLKGVDSTLKIQPAELGDSAVYLCASSLGTAQQYFGPGTRLTVT.

The rearrangement links TRBV28 to TRBJ2-5; D not resolved. Germline assignment: CDR1 MDHEN and CDR2 SYDVKM. The V gene lost 9 bases and the J gene lost 5 bases, with 10 bases spanning the gap. This CDR3 is built from 11 residues. The CDR3 nucleotides are TGTGCCAGTGAGGACCGGGAGACCCAGTACTTC. It codes for CASEDRETQYF.

Regarding this clone: The likely explanation is a read error, given a far larger clone one base away. The J gene is TRBJ1-3, the V gene TRBV2, with D perhaps TRBD1 (6 bases). The germline V gene encodes CDR1 SNHLY and CDR2 FYNNEI. The CDR3 is made up of 14 amino acids. CDR3 amino acids: CTSRPQGPGNTIYF. Written as DNA, the CDR3 is TGTACCAGCAGGCCACAGGGTCCGGGAAACACCATATATTTT.

This clone was picked up a small number of times. The CDR3 nucleotides are TGTGCCAGCAGCCAGGAAACAGGGCGCGAAAAACTGTTTTTT. It yields the protein CASSQETGREKLFF. V and J are TRBV14 and TRBJ1-4; a possible D gene is TRBD1 (6 bases). The CDR3 covers 14 residues. Germline assignment: CDR1 SGHDN and CDR2 FVKESK. V dropped 3 bases and J dropped 8 bases, with 13 bases sitting between them.